Each of the 27 T cell receptor beta chains below was sequenced from the same sample in a study of beta chain features in type 1 diabetes. General study findings and limits: Moderate yet significant TCRB CDR3 shortening was seen in Type 1 diabetes patients in all four CD4+ subsets.

No cognate antigen is known for these TCRs. The whole isolated RNA underwent reverse transcription, so sequencing captured expressed TCRB transcripts. The assay was immunoSEQ multiplex PCR, and TCRdb's table has in-frame clones only and misses some. The table lists about 260,000 clones, roughly a quarter of them singletons. The specimen sequenced was naive CD4+ T cells from blood. These TCRs come from a woman in her twenties or thirties with type 1 diabetes.

This clone occurred a few times. Other DNA variants within this sample encode the same CDR3. The chain joins TRBV18 to TRBJ2-3, with D perhaps matching TRBD2 (5 bases). CDR3 length: 14 residues. Germline V gives CDR1 KGHSH, CDR2 LQKENI. V lost 0 bases and J 6 bases, leaving 10 bases between the germline ends. Here the CDR3 DNA reads TGTGCCAGCTCACCACCACGGGGTACTGATACGCAGTATTTT. Protein product: CASSPPRGTDTQYF.

The chain has TRBV7-9 and TRBJ1-5; D gene ambiguous. Trimming removed 5 bases from V and 0 bases from J, with 8 bases in between. Germline values: CDR1 SEHNR, CDR2 FQNEAQ (reference sequence). This CDR3 is built from 14 residues. CDR3 DNA: TGTGCCAGCAGCAACAAGAATAGCAATCAGCCCCAGCATTTT. It specifies CASSNKNSNQPQHF.

The CDR3 here is CASSYEPDSYNEQFF. The CDR3 DNA follows: TGTGCCAGCAGTTATGAGCCTGACTCCTACAATGAGCAGTTCTTC. The chain links TRBV6-5 to TRBJ2-1; D ambiguous. With 3 bases removed from V and 0 bases from J, the gap between germline ends came to 9 bases. Per the germline V gene, CDR1 is MNHEY and CDR2 is SVGAGI. The CDR3 spans 15 residues.

The V and J genes are TRBV7-9 and TRBJ2-3; a possible D gene is TRBD2 (6 bases). The CDR3 has 13 residues. V gave up 0 bases and J gave up 5 bases, with 6 bases separating them. Germline V gene lookup returns CDR1 SEHNR and CDR2 FQNEAQ (reference sequence). CDR3 sequence (DNA): TGTGCCAGCAGCTTAGCGGGAGGAGATACGCAGTATTTT. It codes for CASSLAGGDTQYF.

The chain combines TRBV29-1 with TRBJ2-5; 12 bases are a match to TRBD1. Germline assignment: CDR1 SQVTM and CDR2 ANQGSEA. CDR3 length: 15 residues. V shed 3 bases, J shed 5 bases, and the junction held 7 bases outside the gene matches. CDR3 in amino acids: CSVDGGTGGTETQYF. The CDR3 DNA follows: TGCAGCGTTGATGGGGGGACAGGGGGCACCGAGACCCAGTACTTC.

This clone showed up just a few times. This chain links TRBV19 with TRBJ1-2; D not resolved. The V end was cut by 4 bases, the J end by 4 bases, with 13 bases between. The CDR3 loop spans 14 amino acids. Per germline, CDR1 LNHDA and CDR2 SQIVND (reference sequence). The CDR3 region has the DNA TGTGCCAGTAGTACACCCCCAGAGGCCTATGGCTACACCTTC. This translates into CASSTPPEAYGYTF. The variable domain in full, completed from reference TRBV19 and TRBJ1-2, reads DGGITQSPKYLFRKEGQNVTLSCEQNLNHDAMYWYRQDPGQGLRLIYYSQIVNDFQKGDIAEGYSVSREKKESFPLTVTSAQKNPTAFYLCASSTPPEAYGYTFGSGTRLTVV.

The rearrangement uses TRBV7-2 and TRBJ1-3; 7 nucleotides match TRBD1. The germline CDR1 and CDR2 sequences are SGHTA and FQGNSA. Germline trimming cut 5 bases from V and 2 bases from J; bases unmatched to any gene: 9. The CDR3 covers 16 residues. CDR3 sequence: CASSPDRARTGNTIYF. The CDR3 nucleotides are TGTGCCAGCAGCCCCGACAGGGCGAGAACTGGAAACACCATATATTTT.

J is TRBJ2-1 and V is TRBV29-1; TRBD1 matches at 7 bases. Trimming removed 7 bases from V and 4 bases from J; junction bases left unmatched: 7. This CDR3 has 13 amino acids. Germline CDR1 reads SQVTM; CDR2 reads ANQGSEA. DNA for the CDR3: TGCAGCGGGGCCCGACAGGGTTACAATGAGCAGTTCTTC. Translating it yields CSGARQGYNEQFF.

The chain has TRBV7-9 and TRBJ2-3; TRBD2 might be the D (6 bases). The V gene lost 5 bases and the J gene lost 2 bases, with 20 bases spanning the gap. Per germline, CDR1 SEHNR and CDR2 FQNEAQ (reference sequence). There are 17 residues in the CDR3. CDR3 sequence reads: CASSLIRGAGITDTQYF. The CDR3 coding sequence is TGTGCCAGCAGCCTAATCCGAGGGGCGGGGATCACAGATACGCAGTATTTT.

This clone was counted only a few times. Written as DNA, the CDR3 is TGTGCCAGCAGCGTAGATGGGGCCTCTGGGGCCAACGTCCTGACTTTC. Protein product: CASSVDGASGANVLTF. V is TRBV9 and J is TRBJ2-6, with D tentatively TRBD1 (5 bases). V gave up 0 bases and J gave up 0 bases, with 7 bases separating them. The CDR3 extends over 16 amino acids. Germline V gives CDR1 SGDLS, CDR2 YYNGEE.

This clone was seen more than once but under ten times. The chain joins TRBV4-1 to TRBJ1-3; the D is unclear. This CDR3 has 13 residues. V shed 3 bases and J shed 3 bases, with 6 bases lying between them. Germline V gene lookup returns CDR1 MGHRA and CDR2 YSYEKL. CDR3 sequence: CASSQPSGNTIYF. In DNA form, the CDR3 reads TGCGCCAGCAGCCAGCCCAGTGGAAACACCATATATTTT.

V is TRBV5-6 and J is TRBJ1-1; D call uncertain. Looked up from germline, CDR1 is SGHDT and CDR2 is YYEEEE. V was cut by 0 bases and J by 1 base, with 7 bases left in between. The CDR3 runs 14 residues. CDR3 DNA sequence: TGTGCCAGCAGCTTGGCGGCAGGGAACACTGAAGCTTTCTTT. Protein sequence: CASSLAAGNTEAFF.

CDR3 in amino acids: CAYRGDRAYGYTF. CDR3 DNA sequence: TGTGCATATAGAGGGGACAGGGCCTATGGCTACACCTTC. The chain joins TRBV28 to TRBJ1-2; 9 bases line up with TRBD1. CDR3 length equals 13 residues. The germline V gene has CDR1 MDHEN and CDR2 SYDVKM.

This clone was picked up a small number of times. The chain combines TRBV28 with TRBJ2-7, with 12 bases fitting TRBD2. This CDR3 spans 14 amino acids. Germline trimming cut 5 bases from V and 4 bases from J; bases unmatched to any gene: 3. Looked up from germline, CDR1 is MDHEN and CDR2 is SYDVKM. The CDR3 DNA follows: TGTGCCAGCAGTCCCGGGACTAGCGGGTACGAGCAGTACTTC. It translates to CASSPGTSGYEQYF.

This clone was counted between two and nine times. The V gene is TRBV21-1, the J gene TRBJ1-2; TRBD1, the table's D call, was not compared with the DNA. TRBV21-1 is recorded as a pseudogene. CDR3 length: 14 amino acids. The CDR3 loop reads CASSKPGCNYGYTF. For the CDR3, the DNA is TGTGCCAGCAGCAAACCAGGGTGCAACTATGGCTACACCTTC.

The J gene is TRBJ2-1, the V gene TRBV9; perhaps TRBD2 as D (6 bases). This CDR3 comprises 15 residues. Germline V gives CDR1 SGDLS, CDR2 YYNGEE. The germline V and J ends were trimmed by 0 bases and 8 bases, with 15 bases remaining between them. The CDR3 reads CASSVGNRRGDEQFF. Here the CDR3 DNA reads TGTGCCAGCAGCGTAGGTAACAGGCGGGGAGATGAGCAGTTCTTC. The full variable domain, rest sourced from reference TRBV9 and TRBJ2-1, is DSGVTQTPKHLITATGQRVTLRCSPRSGDLSVYWYQQSLDQGLQFLIQYYNGEERAKGNILERFSAQQFPDLHSELNLSSLELGDSALYFCASSVGNRRGDEQFFGPGTRLTVL.

The chain is built from TRBV27 and TRBJ2-3; 11 bases map to TRBD2. The CDR3 runs 15 residues. With V trimmed by 3 bases and J by 3 bases, 2 bases remained unmatched. CDR1 is MNHEY and CDR2 is SMNVEV in the germline V gene (reference sequence). The CDR3 bases are TGTGCCAGCAGTTTTACTAGCGGGAGTACAGATACGCAGTATTTT. This gives the protein CASSFTSGSTDTQYF.

The chain recombines TRBV7-2 with TRBJ2-7, with 7 positions matching TRBD1. The V gene's germline CDR1 is SGHTA and CDR2 FQGNSA. The CDR3 runs 14 residues. Trimming removed 3 bases from V and 7 bases from J; junction bases left unmatched: 9. The CDR3 sequence is CASSFRQGSDEQYF. The CDR3 bases are TGTGCCAGCAGCTTCCGACAGGGATCGGATGAGCAGTACTTC.

Of note for this clone: The sample has other DNA sequences that encode this CDR3 too. V gene TRBV18 combines with J gene TRBJ2-7; TRBD1 is a possible D gene (5 bases). The V gene lost 3 bases and the J gene lost 2 bases, with 8 bases spanning the gap. CDR3 length: 13 amino acids. Germline V lookup: CDR1 KGHSH, CDR2 LQKENI. CDR3 coding DNA: TGTGCCAGCTCACCGCCAGGGACCTACGAGCAGTACTTC. Translated: CASSPPGTYEQYF.

The chain links TRBV9 to TRBJ2-1, with 7 bases matching TRBD2. V shed 0 bases, J shed 3 bases, and the junction held 3 bases outside the gene matches. This CDR3 is built from 15 residues. Germline-derived CDR1 and CDR2 are SGDLS and YYNGEE. For the CDR3, the DNA is TGTGCCAGCAGCGTAGGGCCTAGCGGCTACAATGAGCAGTTCTTC. It specifies CASSVGPSGYNEQFF.

This clone was counted between two and nine times. This chain uses TRBV2 with TRBJ2-6; 7 bases align to TRBD1. J gave up 1 base and V 10 bases, and 7 bases lay outside the gene matches. From germline, CDR1 is SNHLY and CDR2 FYNNEI. The length of the CDR3 is 15 residues. CDR3 bases: TGTGCCAACCGGGACAGCCTTTCTGGGGCCAACGTCCTGACTTTC. This codes for CANRDSLSGANVLTF.

A remark on this clone: Other DNA sequences within the sample encode an identical CDR3. This sequence joins TRBV9 and TRBJ1-1; tentative D call: TRBD1 (6 bases). The CDR3 runs 13 residues. Between the trimmed V and J ends, which lost 0 bases and 3 bases, there was a span of 6 bases. The germline V gene has CDR1 SGDLS and CDR2 YYNGEE. DNA of the CDR3: TGTGCCAGCAGCGTAGCAGGGGACACTGAAGCTTTCTTT. It encodes CASSVAGDTEAFF.

This clone was seen only a few times. The chain has TRBV14 and TRBJ1-1; TRBD1 might be the D (5 bases). This CDR3 comprises 17 residues. Germline CDR1 SGHDN, CDR2 FVKESK. The V end was cut by 2 bases, the J end by 0 bases, with 16 bases between. CDR3 amino acids: CASSQLDKSFMNTEAFF. CDR3 bases: TGTGCCAGCAGCCAACTGGACAAAAGCTTCATGAACACTGAAGCTTTCTTT.

This chain connects TRBV29-1 to TRBJ2-2; D is ambiguous. V gave up 7 bases and J gave up 5 bases, with 14 bases separating them. There are 13 residues in the CDR3. The germline gives CDR1 SQVTM, CDR2 ANQGSEA. CDR3 sequence: CSASKSRTGELFF. As DNA, the CDR3 is TGCAGCGCGAGCAAATCGCGTACCGGGGAGCTGTTTTTT.

CDR3 in DNA: TGTGCCAGCAGGAGGTCGGCTAATGAAAAACTGTTTTTT. Translating gives CASRRSANEKLFF. The chain links TRBV25-1 to TRBJ1-4; the D is unclear. The V gene's germline CDR1 is MGHDK and CDR2 SYGVNS. Between the trimmed V and J ends, which lost 6 bases and 3 bases, there was a span of 8 bases. This CDR3 spans 13 amino acids.

The rearrangement links TRBV5-4 to TRBJ1-2; 7 bases line up with TRBD1. This CDR3 contains 13 residues. Germline V gene lookup returns CDR1 SGHNT and CDR2 YYREEE (reference sequence). V shed 4 bases, J shed 5 bases, and the junction held 5 bases outside the gene matches. The CDR3 spells CASSPPTGYGYTF. CDR3 nucleotide sequence: TGTGCCAGCAGCCCACCGACAGGGTATGGCTACACCTTC.

The chain carries TRBV6-6 and TRBJ2-2; the match to TRBD2 covers 7 bases. Germline V CDR1 and CDR2: MNHNY, SVGAGI (reference sequence). The CDR3 totals 14 residues. Germline trimming cut 6 bases from V and 6 bases from J; bases unmatched to any gene: 7. The CDR3 nucleotides read TGTGCCAGCAGGCTGTCGGGAGGTCCCGGGGAGCTGTTTTTT. This sequence encodes CASRLSGGPGELFF.